The present T cell receptor beta chain was sequenced within a study of cytomegalovirus exposure and HLA in healthy donors. Whole-study results and caveats: It was approximately 170 TCR beta chains that were listed as cytomegalovirus-associated.

With 2 bases removed from V and 5 bases from J, the gap between germline ends came to 13 bases. The CDR3 has 14 amino acids. Germline V gene data show CDR1 as SGHDT and CDR2 as YYEEEE. In regard to this clone: Its antigen is not identified. Within the sample, other DNA sequences also encode this same CDR3.

Researchers ran the PCR with 60 Vbeta and 13 Jbeta primers. Clones were sequenced by immunoSEQ multiplex PCR, and TCRdb holds only the in-frame ones, with some missing. The table shows approximately 150,000 clones, with about 77% occurring only once. Sequenced material: PBMCs. This receptor was identified in a woman aged 40 to 55 in good health and CMV-seropositive. This chain uses TRBV5-6 with TRBJ1-2; maybe TRBD1 (6 bases). The CDR3 bases are TGTGCCAGCAGCTTTGACAGGCCCAGGTATGGCTACACCTTC. Its translation is CASSFDRPRYGYTF.